This T cell receptor (beta chain) was identified during a study of cytomegalovirus exposure and HLA in healthy donors. Regarding the study as a whole: The authors reported that TCR beta sequences could predict HLA-A and HLA-B alleles. These predictions were accurate for most subjects in the first cohort. According to the study, roughly 160 TCR beta chains were cytomegalovirus-associated. A cluster of highly shared sequence variants was likely a sequencing artifact. TCR beta V- and J-gene trimming was later associated with a missense DCLRE1C variant.

PCR involved 60 Vbeta and 13 Jbeta primers. Using immunoSEQ multiplex PCR, the repertoire was profiled, and TCRdb retains in-frame clones only, with some absent. The profile shows roughly 150,000 clones, about 74% of them singletons. Turning to this clone: Its specificity is not known.

This CDR3 has 13 amino acids. From germline, CDR1 is LGHNA and CDR2 YSLEER. V trimming: 3 bases; J trimming: 10 bases; junction bases outside the gene matches: 3. Material for sequencing was PBMCs. This receptor was taken from a male donor in good health and CMV-seronegative. The V call is TRBV4-3, the J call TRBJ1-6, with 7 bases matching TRBD1. The CDR3 loop reads CASSHRQGSPLHF. CDR3 in DNA: TGCGCCAGCAGCCATAGACAGGGATCACCCCTCCACTTT.